Listed here are 18 T cell receptor beta chains from one sample, sequenced in a study of T cell responses to AZD1222 COVID-19 vaccine. Only in-frame clones appear in the TCRdb table, and some are missing; sequencing was by immunoSEQ multiplex PCR. The table shows more than 80,000 clones, with approximately 90% occurring only once. The starting material was peripheral blood, obtained 28 days after the second AZD1222 dose. All receptors derive from an adult who received the AZD1222 COVID-19 vaccine.

V is TRBV9 and J is TRBJ1-1, with D unresolved. V shed 2 bases and J shed 5 bases, with 25 bases lying between them. The CDR3 loop spans 18 amino acids. Per the germline V gene, CDR1 is SGDLS and CDR2 is YYNGEE. CDR3 in DNA: TGTGCCAGCAGCGTCGCACCTGAATATCTATCAGGTTTGACTGAAGCTTTCTTT. It is translated as CASSVAPEYLSGLTEAFF.

The chain links TRBV11-2 to TRBJ1-2; 10 bases are shared with TRBD1. Per the germline V gene, CDR1 is SGHAT and CDR2 is FQNNGV. V gave up 3 bases and J gave up 1 base; unmatched junction bases: 8. This CDR3 comprises 17 residues. CDR3 DNA sequence: TGTGCCAGCAGCTTTAGGACAGGGGGGGAGATTAACTATGGCTACACCTTC. Amino acids: CASSFRTGGEINYGYTF.

The V gene is TRBV2, the J gene TRBJ2-3, with D perhaps matching TRBD1 or TRBD2 (5 bases each). V lost 5 bases and J 3 bases, leaving 12 bases between the germline ends. This CDR3 is 14 amino acids long. The germline gives CDR1 SNHLY, CDR2 FYNNEI. The CDR3 DNA follows: TGTGCCAGCAGTCCACGGGACGCTACAGATACGCAGTATTTT. Encoded protein: CASSPRDATDTQYF.

J is TRBJ2-3 and V is TRBV4-2; TRBD1 matches at 10 bases. The J segment lost 2 bases and the V segment lost 2 bases, leaving 4 bases of the junction unmatched. CDR1 LGHNA and CDR2 YNFKEQ come from the germline V gene. This CDR3 has 16 residues. For the CDR3, the DNA is TGTGCCAGCAGCCAATTCGACAGGGGGCCCACAGATACGCAGTATTTT. This translates into CASSQFDRGPTDTQYF.

This chain connects TRBV4-2 to TRBJ2-5, with no clear D. The V end was cut by 2 bases, the J end by 3 bases, with 4 bases between. From germline, CDR1 is LGHNA and CDR2 YNFKEQ. The CDR3 is made up of 12 amino acids. The CDR3 sequence is CASSQTKETQYF. In DNA form, the CDR3 reads TGTGCCAGCAGCCAAACAAAAGAGACCCAGTACTTC.

The chain couples TRBV10-3 to TRBJ2-5; D not resolved. Trimming stripped 0 bases from V and 2 bases from J, with 7 bases between. The germline V gene has CDR1 ENHRY and CDR2 SYGVKD. This CDR3 has 14 amino acids. CDR3 bases: TGTGCCATCAGTGAGTCTTCAATTCAAGAGACCCAGTACTTC. Protein sequence: CAISESSIQETQYF.

This sequence joins TRBV5-6 and TRBJ1-6; D uncertain. There are 15 residues in the CDR3. CDR1 is SGHDT, CDR2 YYEEEE, per germline. Trimming stripped 0 bases from V and 3 bases from J, with 7 bases between. CDR3 in amino acids: CASSLDGGYNSPLHF. The DNA of the CDR3 is TGTGCCAGCAGCTTGGACGGCGGCTATAATTCACCCCTCCACTTT.

The J gene is TRBJ2-1, the V gene TRBV9; 8 positions match TRBD2. CDR1 and CDR2 (germline): SGDLS, YYNGEE. The V segment lost 0 bases and the J segment 4 bases; nucleotides outside the gene matches: 6. The CDR3 extends over 16 amino acids. The CDR3 region is CASSVDGAGGYNEQFF. Here the CDR3 DNA reads TGTGCCAGCAGCGTAGACGGTGCGGGAGGATACAATGAGCAGTTCTTC. Supplemented by reference TRBV9 and TRBJ2-1, the full variable domain reads DSGVTQTPKHLITATGQRVTLRCSPRSGDLSVYWYQQSLDQGLQFLIQYYNGEERAKGNILERFSAQQFPDLHSELNLSSLELGDSALYFCASSVDGAGGYNEQFFGPGTRLTVL.

The chain couples TRBV29-1 to TRBJ1-1, with TRBD1 as a possible D gene (6 bases). V lost 2 bases and J 4 bases, leaving 14 bases between the germline ends. Per germline, CDR1 SQVTM and CDR2 ANQGSEA. The CDR3 is made up of 14 amino acids. As DNA, the CDR3 is TGCAGCGTTGAAAAAGGGGGGGGTGGCACTGAAGCTTTCTTT. The encoded protein is CSVEKGGGGTEAFF.

The DNA for the CDR3 is TGTGCCAGCAGGATAACGTATGGCTTTAACACTGAAGCTTTCTTT. Translation gives CASRITYGFNTEAFF. This chain joins TRBV28 and TRBJ1-1; D call uncertain. This CDR3 is 15 amino acids long. V was pared by 6 bases and J by 2 bases, with 16 bases between. Germline V gene lookup returns CDR1 MDHEN and CDR2 SYDVKM.

J is TRBJ2-2 and V is TRBV5-1; the match to TRBD1 covers 8 bases. Germline V lookup: CDR1 SGHRS, CDR2 YFSETQ. The CDR3 is 15 residues long. V shed 4 bases, J shed 8 bases, and the junction held 10 bases outside the gene matches. This chain's CDR3 is CASSPGTGLLGELFF. The CDR3 DNA reads as TGCGCCAGCAGCCCCGGGACAGGACTCCTGGGGGAGCTGTTTTTT.

The chain combines TRBV10-3 with TRBJ1-3; D uncertain. Trimming removed 7 bases from V and 2 bases from J, with 12 bases in between. The CDR3 covers 14 residues. Germline lookup yields CDR1 ENHRY and CDR2 SYGVKD. CDR3 DNA: TGTGCCATCAATTTGGACGGCGCTGGAAACACCATATATTTT. This translates into CAINLDGAGNTIYF.

This clone was observed a handful of times. The chain recombines TRBV2 with TRBJ1-5, with a possible D match to TRBD1 (6 bases). V was trimmed by 3 bases and J by 6 bases, leaving 9 bases between them. The germline CDR1 and CDR2 sequences are SNHLY and FYNNEI. This CDR3 has 13 amino acids. As DNA, the CDR3 is TGTGCCAGCAGTGACAGGGGAAGTCAGCCCCAGCATTTT. This codes for CASSDRGSQPQHF.

The chain combines TRBV19 with TRBJ1-2; TRBD1 matches 7 bases. The V gene end was trimmed by 7 bases and the J gene end by 5 bases; junction bases not matched to a gene: 19. Germline CDR1 is LNHDA and CDR2 is SQIVND (reference sequence). CDR3 length equals 17 residues. The CDR3 region is CASIPRPGQDRSYGYTF. The DNA for the CDR3 is TGTGCCAGTATTCCACGCCCCGGACAGGACCGTTCTTATGGCTACACCTTC.

The DNA for the CDR3 is TGTGCCAGCAGTTACTGGGGGGTCCACGAGCAGTACTTC. The encoded protein is CASSYWGVHEQYF. The chain combines TRBV6-5 with TRBJ2-7; D perhaps matches TRBD2 (6 bases). V lost 1 base and J 5 bases, leaving 9 bases between the germline ends. Looked up from germline, CDR1 is MNHEY and CDR2 is SVGAGI. The CDR3 extends over 13 amino acids.

This chain joins TRBV4-2 and TRBJ2-6; D not certain. This CDR3 has 17 amino acids. Germline V gene data show CDR1 as LGHNA and CDR2 as YNFKEQ. Trimming removed 4 bases at V and 0 bases at J, with 13 bases between. CDR3 in DNA: TGTGCCAGCAGCCCTGTCAACCTGTTCTCTGGGGCCAACGTCCTGACTTTC. This encodes CASSPVNLFSGANVLTF.

The rearrangement uses TRBV2 and TRBJ2-1, with 9 positions matching TRBD2. The CDR3 consists of 13 residues. The germline gives CDR1 SNHLY, CDR2 FYNNEI. The V gene end was trimmed by 7 bases and the J gene end by 8 bases; junction bases not matched to a gene: 6. The CDR3 protein is CASTGGGAHEQFF. CDR3 sequence (DNA): TGTGCCAGCACGGGCGGGGGGGCCCATGAGCAGTTCTTC.

The CDR3 sequence: CAWGGQGRETQYF. As DNA, the CDR3 is TGTGCCTGGGGTGGACAAGGTCGAGAGACCCAGTACTTC. J is TRBJ2-5 and V is TRBV30; D possibly corresponds to TRBD1 (5 bases). The CDR3 is made up of 13 amino acids. Trimming cost V 5 bases and J 4 bases, with 14 bases left between them. Per the germline V gene, CDR1 is GTSNPN and CDR2 is SVGIG (reference sequence).